The present entry profiles one TCR beta chain with its context. Its antigen is unknown. The sample belongs to a study of shared clonotypes between healthy human individuals. The assay ran at deep level. Once extracted for a subset, genomic DNA was divided evenly among several immunoSEQ plates. Generated by immunoSEQ multiplex PCR, the TCRdb table keeps only in-frame clones and is missing some. The sample lists about 710,000 clones, less than 80% occurring once. Donors were Caucasian adults residing in Nashville, Tennessee, USA. The CDR3 has 15 amino acids. Germline lookup yields CDR1 SGHRS and CDR2 YFSETQ. V lost 0 bases and J 2 bases, leaving 10 bases between the germline ends. Study-level findings and limits: Generally, estimated richness proved larger in naive subsets than it did in memory subsets.

V is TRBV5-1 and J is TRBJ2-3; D is unresolved. This TCR came from a woman between 25 and 40 years old in good health. The sample consisted of memory CD4+ T cells sorted from blood. Sample subset: CD45RA-negative fraction. As DNA, the CDR3 is TGCGCCAGCAGCTTGGATCCGGGCCCCACAGATACGCAGTATTTT. It specifies CASSLDPGPTDTQYF.